What follows are 13 T cell receptor beta chains derived from one specimen sequenced in a study of blood T cell repertoires in COVID-19. This table comes from immunoSEQ multiplex PCR, and its TCRdb copy is limited to in-frame clones, with some not included. The table lists 130,000 to 150,000 clones, around nine tenths of them singletons. The sample was peripheral blood. These receptors came from a man aged 50 or older with active or convalescent COVID-19.

The V call is TRBV12-5, the J call TRBJ2-2; tentative D call: TRBD2 (5 bases). Trimming stripped 0 bases from V and 5 bases from J, with 19 bases between. The length of the CDR3 is 18 residues. Looked up from germline, CDR1 is LGHNT and CDR2 is FRNRAP. For the CDR3, the DNA is TGTGCTAGTGGTTTGGTACCTAAGGACTTGGAGGAAACCGGGGAGCTGTTTTTT. The encoded protein is CASGLVPKDLEETGELFF.

The rearrangement links TRBV2 to TRBJ2-2, with TRBD1 as a possible D gene (5 bases). The CDR3 contains 14 residues. CDR1 is SNHLY and CDR2 is FYNNEI in the germline V gene. The ends were cut back, 11 bases at V and 7 bases at J, with 20 bases in the middle. The CDR3 region is CAHRQGVAGGELFF. CDR3 DNA: TGTGCCCACAGGCAAGGGGTGGCCGGCGGGGAGCTGTTTTTT.

The V and J genes are TRBV27 and TRBJ2-3; TRBD1 matches at 7 bases. The CDR3 is 14 amino acids. Germline CDR1 and CDR2: MNHEY and SMNVEV (reference sequence). V lost 3 bases, J lost 5 bases, and 5 bases stayed unmatched. For the CDR3, the DNA is TGTGCCAGCAGTTTGGAAGGGGGCCTAGATACGCAGTATTTT. Protein: CASSLEGGLDTQYF.

The CDR3 spells CASSIAGEQFF. CDR3 nucleotides: TGTGCCAGTAGTATAGCCGGTGAGCAGTTCTTC. This chain uses TRBV19 with TRBJ2-1, with unresolved D. V shed 1 base and J shed 9 bases, with 4 bases lying between them. The CDR3 sequence is 11 residues long. Germline CDR1 reads LNHDA; CDR2 reads SQIVND (reference sequence).

The chain links TRBV2 to TRBJ1-2, with 7 nucleotides matching TRBD1. This CDR3 has 13 residues. Losses at the gene ends were 2 bases for V and 7 bases for J; bases not matched to a gene: 4. The germline V gene has CDR1 SNHLY and CDR2 FYNNEI. The DNA for the CDR3 is TGTGCCAGCAGTGAAAATCCAGGGGGTGGCTACACCTTC. Protein product: CASSENPGGGYTF.

The gene calls are TRBV5-6 and TRBJ2-7; D uncertain. This CDR3 has 16 amino acids. Trimming cost V 1 base and J 2 bases, with 16 bases left between them. Looked up from germline, CDR1 is SGHDT and CDR2 is YYEEEE. CDR3 protein: CASSLFFQSVPYEQYF. Written as DNA, the CDR3 is TGTGCCAGCAGCTTGTTCTTCCAGAGCGTACCCTACGAGCAGTACTTC.

This clone was observed once. The V gene is TRBV9, the J gene TRBJ2-7; TRBD1 aligns across 12 bases. V gave up 3 bases and J gave up 7 bases; unmatched junction bases: 5. This CDR3 spans 14 amino acids. Germline CDR1 and CDR2: SGDLS and YYNGEE. The CDR3 sequence is CASSAGTGGREQYF. CDR3 DNA sequence: TGTGCCAGCAGCGCCGGGACAGGGGGCCGTGAGCAGTACTTC.

This clone was recorded once. The chain uses TRBV27 and TRBJ2-7; tentative D call: TRBD1 (5 bases). With 2 bases removed from V and 3 bases from J, the gap between germline ends came to 8 bases. The CDR3 is made up of 13 amino acids. The germline CDR1 and CDR2 sequences are MNHEY and SMNVEV (reference sequence). The CDR3 DNA is TGTGCCAGCAGTTTAAGGGGCAGCTACGAGCAGTACTTC. Translating gives CASSLRGSYEQYF.

The chain couples TRBV6-5 to TRBJ1-2; TRBD1 matches 11 bases. This CDR3 has 14 amino acids. The germline V gene encodes CDR1 MNHEY and CDR2 SVGAGI. Trimming cost V 6 bases and J 3 bases; bases outside gene matches: 3. Written as DNA, the CDR3 is TGTGCCAGCAGGGGGACAGGGGGAGACTATGGCTACACCTTC. It encodes CASRGTGGDYGYTF.

This clone was picked up one time. The chain combines TRBV15 with TRBJ1-1; the D is unclear. V dropped 0 bases and J dropped 3 bases, with 14 bases sitting between them. CDR3 length: 16 amino acids. Germline CDR1 LNHNV, CDR2 YYDKDF (reference sequence). As DNA, the CDR3 is TGTGCCACCAGCAGAGATTTTGGGAGGGCGTACACTGAAGCTTTCTTT. It encodes CATSRDFGRAYTEAFF.

The genes are TRBV7-8 and TRBJ2-1, with TRBD2 identical over 8 bases. This CDR3 comprises 14 residues. V lost 5 bases, J lost 6 bases, and 6 bases stayed unmatched. Germline loops: CDR1 SGHVS, CDR2 FQNEAQ. The CDR3 loop reads CASSPGTRRNEQFF. The CDR3 DNA sequence: TGTGCCAGCAGCCCTGGGACTAGACGCAATGAGCAGTTCTTC.

The chain links TRBV10-3 to TRBJ1-3; D unclear. CDR1 is ENHRY and CDR2 is SYGVKD in the germline V gene. The CDR3 runs 14 residues. The V end was cut by 8 bases, the J end by 0 bases, with 11 bases between. The CDR3 sequence: CAIGPSSSGNTIYF. Written as DNA, the CDR3 is TGTGCCATCGGTCCCTCGAGCTCTGGAAACACCATATATTTT.

The chain couples TRBV6-2 or TRBV6-3 to TRBJ2-3; possibly TRBD1 for D (5 bases). Between the trimmed V and J ends, which lost 4 bases and 4 bases, there was a span of 6 bases. Germline V gene data show CDR1 as MNHEY and CDR2 as SVGEGT. This CDR3 has 12 amino acids. Here the CDR3 DNA reads TGTGCCAGCAGTTCAGGGTCAGATACGCAGTATTTT. Encoded protein: CASSSGSDTQYF.